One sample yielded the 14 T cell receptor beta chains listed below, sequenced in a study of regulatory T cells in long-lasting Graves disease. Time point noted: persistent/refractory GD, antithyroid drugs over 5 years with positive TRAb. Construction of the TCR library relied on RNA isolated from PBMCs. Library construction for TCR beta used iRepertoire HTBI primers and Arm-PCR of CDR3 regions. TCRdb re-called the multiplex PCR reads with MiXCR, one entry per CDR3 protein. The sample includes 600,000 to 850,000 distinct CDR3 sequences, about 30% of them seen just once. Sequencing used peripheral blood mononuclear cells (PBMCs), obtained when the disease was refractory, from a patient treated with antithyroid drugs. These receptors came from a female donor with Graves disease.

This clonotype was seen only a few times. CDR3 sequence reads: CASTLTGNYGYTF. The CDR3 region has the DNA TGTGCCAGCACCTTGACAGGGAACTATGGCTACACCTTC. The V call is TRBV27, the J call TRBJ1-2; 7 positions agree with TRBD1. V lost 7 bases, J lost 2 bases, and 4 bases stayed unmatched. CDR1 and CDR2 from the germline V gene are MNHEY and SMNVEV (reference sequence). The length of the CDR3 is 13 residues.

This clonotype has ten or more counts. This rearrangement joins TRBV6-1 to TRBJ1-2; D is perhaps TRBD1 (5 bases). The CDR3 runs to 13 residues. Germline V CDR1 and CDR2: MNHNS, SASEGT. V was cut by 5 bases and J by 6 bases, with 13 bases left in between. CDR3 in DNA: TGTGCCAGCAGTCGGGGGTTCGGGGATGGCTACACCTTC. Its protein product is CASSRGFGDGYTF.

In DNA, the CDR3 is TGTGCCAGCAGCTTATTCGAAGCTTTCTTT. It codes for CASSLFEAFF. The rearrangement uses TRBV7-9 and TRBJ1-1; D ambiguous. V was clipped by 2 bases and J by 8 bases, with 3 bases between them. CDR1 SEHNR and CDR2 FQNEAQ come from the germline V gene (reference sequence). The CDR3 runs to 10 residues.

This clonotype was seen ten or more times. The CDR3 DNA reads TGTGCCAGCAGTTTAATCGGCCCGGGGGTTGACGCTTTCTTT. Translation: CASSLIGPGVDAFF. The chain links TRBV27 to TRBJ1-1; TRBD1 might be the D (5 bases). Germline CDR1 reads MNHEY; CDR2 reads SMNVEV (reference sequence). The V end was cut by 2 bases, the J end by 11 bases, with 18 bases between. CDR3 length equals 14 residues.

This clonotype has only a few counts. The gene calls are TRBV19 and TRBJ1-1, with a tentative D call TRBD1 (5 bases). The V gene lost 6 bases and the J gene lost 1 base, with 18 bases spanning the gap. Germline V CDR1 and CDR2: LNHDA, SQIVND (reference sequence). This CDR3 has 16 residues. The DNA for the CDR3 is TGTGCCAGTAGACTAGGGGCCCAGGGATGGAACACTGAAGCTTTCTTT. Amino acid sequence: CASRLGAQGWNTEAFF.

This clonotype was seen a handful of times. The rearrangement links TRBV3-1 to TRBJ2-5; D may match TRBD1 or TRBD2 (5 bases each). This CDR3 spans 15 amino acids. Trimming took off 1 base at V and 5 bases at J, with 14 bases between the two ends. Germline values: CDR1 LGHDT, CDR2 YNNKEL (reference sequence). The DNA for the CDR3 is TGTGCCAGCAGCCAAGGGAGGCCGTGGGGGGAGACCCAGTACTTC. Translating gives CASSQGRPWGETQYF.

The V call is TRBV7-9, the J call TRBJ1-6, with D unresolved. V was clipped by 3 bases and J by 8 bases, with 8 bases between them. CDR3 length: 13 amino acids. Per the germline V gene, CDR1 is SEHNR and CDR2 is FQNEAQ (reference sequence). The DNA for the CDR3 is TGTGCCAGCAGCTTTCTTATGGATTCACCCCTCCACTTT. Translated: CASSFLMDSPLHF.

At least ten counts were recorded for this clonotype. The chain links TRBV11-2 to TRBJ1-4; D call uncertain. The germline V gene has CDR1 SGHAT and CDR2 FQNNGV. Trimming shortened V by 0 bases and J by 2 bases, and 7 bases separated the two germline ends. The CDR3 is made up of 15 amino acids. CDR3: CASSLDGKTNEKLFF. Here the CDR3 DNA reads TGTGCCAGCAGCTTAGATGGGAAGACTAATGAAAAACTGTTTTTT.

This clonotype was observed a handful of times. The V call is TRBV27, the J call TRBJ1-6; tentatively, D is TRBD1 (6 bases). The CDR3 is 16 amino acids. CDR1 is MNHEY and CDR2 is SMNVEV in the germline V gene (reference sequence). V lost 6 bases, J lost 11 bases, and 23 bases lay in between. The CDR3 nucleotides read TGTGCCAGCAGATTTTTGGGGGCGGACCCTATCCCACCCCTCCACTTT. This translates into CASRFLGADPIPPLHF.

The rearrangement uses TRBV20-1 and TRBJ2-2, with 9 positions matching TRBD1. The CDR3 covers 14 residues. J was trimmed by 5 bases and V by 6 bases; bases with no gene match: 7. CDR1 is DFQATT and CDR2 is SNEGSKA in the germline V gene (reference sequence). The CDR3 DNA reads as TGCAGTGCCGCCCAGACAGGGGGGACCGGGGAGCTGTTTTTT. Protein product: CSAAQTGGTGELFF.

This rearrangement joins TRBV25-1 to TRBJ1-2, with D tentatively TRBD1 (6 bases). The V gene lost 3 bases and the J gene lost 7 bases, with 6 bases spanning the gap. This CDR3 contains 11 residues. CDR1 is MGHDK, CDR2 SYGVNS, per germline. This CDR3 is CASSETGGYTF. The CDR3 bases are TGTGCCAGCAGTGAGACAGGTGGCTACACCTTC.

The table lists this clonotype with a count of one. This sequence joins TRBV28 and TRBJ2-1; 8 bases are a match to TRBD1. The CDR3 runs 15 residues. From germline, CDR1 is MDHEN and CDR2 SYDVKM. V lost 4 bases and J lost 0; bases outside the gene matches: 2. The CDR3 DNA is TGTGCCAGCAGTTCAACAGGGGGCTCCTACAATGAGCAGTTCTTC. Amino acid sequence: CASSSTGGSYNEQFF.

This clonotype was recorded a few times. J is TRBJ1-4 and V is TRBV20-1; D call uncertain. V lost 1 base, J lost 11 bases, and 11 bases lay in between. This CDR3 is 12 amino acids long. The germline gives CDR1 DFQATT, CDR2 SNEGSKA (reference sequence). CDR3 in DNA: TGCAGTGCTAGAGCGACCCGGGAGAAACTGTTTTTT. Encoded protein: CSARATREKLFF.

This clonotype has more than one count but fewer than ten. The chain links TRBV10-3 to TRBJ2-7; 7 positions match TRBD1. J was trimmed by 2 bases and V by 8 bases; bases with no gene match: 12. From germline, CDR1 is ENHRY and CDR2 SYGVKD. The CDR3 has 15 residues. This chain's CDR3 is CAIGERAGGAYEQYF. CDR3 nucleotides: TGTGCCATCGGAGAGAGGGCAGGGGGAGCCTACGAGCAGTACTTC.